This T cell receptor beta chain was recorded in a study of blood T cell repertoires in COVID-19 (dated by TCRdb to 2020 to 2022). At the level of the whole study: Samples covering the acute and convalescent phases of COVID-19 were provided by collaborators in the United States, Italy and Spain. The material from the prospective study consisted of cDNA or gDNA derived from T cells, B-cell-depleted T cells, or PBMCs. The dataset comprised deeply sampled blood TCRbeta repertoires from subjects exposed to, actively infected with, or recovered from COVID-19. The repertoires were made available in a free public database intended to serve as a resource for research on the immune response to SARS-CoV-2. The samples were drawn from two sources: the first 160 participants of the ongoing ImmuneRACE study, and 950 to 1,500 subjects contributed by 6 global collaborators. The sample metadata nearly always contained a de-identified subject ID, COVID-19 status, age in years and sex. Where available, HLA class I and class II types were taken from metadata supplied by the sample provider and were not determined by assay-based typing. The paper as a whole reports these results and caveats: Clinical and demographic metadata were provided uncurated, with the amount varying by source and participant.

The immunoSEQ Assay, a bias-controlled multiplex PCR, was used to amplify TCRbeta CDR3 regions from genomic DNA. The paper's data handling went like this. The number of nucleated cells in each sample was estimated by amplification of reference gene primers within the assay. Sequence reads were collapsed and filtered to measure the absolute abundance of every unique TCRbeta CDR3 rearrangement. For each sample, productive Simpson clonality was calculated as the square root of Simpson's diversity index across productive rearrangements. Here the immuneACCESS table is served through TCRdb, limited to in-frame sequences with V and J called. Missing clones are a known gap in these copies; in checked studies unresolved V genes cover under half, and the rest lacks a known reason. The DNA gave D and trimming, while V, J and clone size come from that table. The sample has around 200,000 clones on record, about nine tenths of them singletons. Around 1.7% of the sample belongs to the ten largest clones.

The CDR3 measures 13 amino acids from cysteine to phenylalanine. The sequence is cut down to CDR3 DNA, 39 bases in frame from base 1. As encoded in the germline V gene, CDR1 is SNHLY while CDR2 is FYNNEI. The V and J ends are trimmed by 3 bases and 7 bases, leaving 13 bases between them. As for this clone: Which antigen it targets is not known. Base qualities are not provided; no much larger clone lies one nucleotide away.

Each collaborating institution followed its own protocols to collect whole blood in K2EDTA tubes. For TCRbeta analysis, collaborators shipped samples as frozen whole blood, isolated PBMCs, or DNA extracted from either of those sample types. This chain joins TRBV2 to TRBJ2-7, with TRBD1 as a weak D call on 6 bases. The clonotype was recovered from a man aged 18 to 30 with active or convalescent COVID-19. Sequencing was carried out using peripheral blood. The CDR3 loop reads CASSDGTLGEQYF. The DNA sequence is as follows: TGTGCCAGCAGTGATGGGACACTAGGGGAGCAGTACTTC. The CDR3 plus the reference TRBV2 and TRBJ2-7 genes for the other parts give the full variable domain: EPEVTQTPSHQVTQMGQEVILRCVPISNHLYFYWYRQILGQKVEFLVSFYNNEISEKSEIFDDQFSVERPDGSNFTLKIRSTKLEDSAMYFCASSDGTLGEQYFGPGTRLTVT.